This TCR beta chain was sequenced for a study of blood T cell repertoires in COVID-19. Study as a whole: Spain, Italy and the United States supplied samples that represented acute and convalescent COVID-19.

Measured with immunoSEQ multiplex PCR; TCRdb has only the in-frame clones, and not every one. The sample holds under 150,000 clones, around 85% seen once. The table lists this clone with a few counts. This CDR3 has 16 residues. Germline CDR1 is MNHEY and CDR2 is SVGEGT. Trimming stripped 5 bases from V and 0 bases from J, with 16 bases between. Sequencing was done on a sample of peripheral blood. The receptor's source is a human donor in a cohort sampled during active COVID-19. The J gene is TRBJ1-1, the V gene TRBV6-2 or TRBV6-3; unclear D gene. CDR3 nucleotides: TGTGCCAGCAGTCCCCCCGGGGTGAGCATGAACACTGAAGCTTTCTTT. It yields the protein CASSPPGVSMNTEAFF.